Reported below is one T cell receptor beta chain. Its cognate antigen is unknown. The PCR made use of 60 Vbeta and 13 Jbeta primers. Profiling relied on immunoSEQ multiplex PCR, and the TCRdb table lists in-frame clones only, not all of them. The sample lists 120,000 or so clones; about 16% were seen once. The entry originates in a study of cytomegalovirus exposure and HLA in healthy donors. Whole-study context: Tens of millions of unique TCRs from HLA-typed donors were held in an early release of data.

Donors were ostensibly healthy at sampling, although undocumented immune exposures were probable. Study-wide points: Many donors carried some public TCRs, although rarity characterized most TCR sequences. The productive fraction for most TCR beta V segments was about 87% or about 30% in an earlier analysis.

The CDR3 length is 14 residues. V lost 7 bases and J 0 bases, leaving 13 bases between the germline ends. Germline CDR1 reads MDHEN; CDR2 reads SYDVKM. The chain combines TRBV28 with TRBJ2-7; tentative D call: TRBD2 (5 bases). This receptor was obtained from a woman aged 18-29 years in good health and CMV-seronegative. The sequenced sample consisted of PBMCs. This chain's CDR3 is CASKRIGSSYEQYF. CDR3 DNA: TGTGCCAGCAAAAGGATTGGGAGCTCCTACGAGCAGTACTTC.